This entry lists 7 T cell receptor beta chains sequenced from one sample in a study of cytomegalovirus exposure and HLA in healthy donors. Primers for the PCR totalled 60 Vbeta and 13 Jbeta. Measured with immunoSEQ multiplex PCR; TCRdb has only the in-frame clones, and not every one. Among over 150,000 clones listed, around 80% were seen once. Sequencing was carried out using PBMCs. These receptors came from a man between 40 and 49 years old in good health and CMV-seronegative.

V usage is TRBV7-9 and J usage is TRBJ2-1; 7 bases are shared with TRBD1. The CDR3 runs to 19 residues. CDR1 and CDR2 (germline): SEHNR, FQNEAQ (reference sequence). The V gene end was trimmed by 1 base and the J gene end by 3 bases; junction bases not matched to a gene: 15. The CDR3 loop is CASSLVTGVSVSIYNEQFF. The CDR3 DNA follows: TGTGCCAGCAGCTTAGTTACAGGGGTTAGCGTTAGTATCTACAATGAGCAGTTCTTC.

This clone was found a few times. V gene TRBV28 combines with J gene TRBJ2-1; a possible D gene is TRBD1 (7 bases). From germline, CDR1 is MDHEN and CDR2 SYDVKM. The CDR3 length is 17 residues. Trimming took off 4 bases at V and 1 base at J, with 17 bases between the two ends. The CDR3 nucleotides read TGTGCCAGCAGTTCTCCTCAGGGGGGTGTGTCCTACAATGAGCAGTTCTTC. It codes for CASSSPQGGVSYNEQFF.

V is TRBV5-6 and J is TRBJ2-7; 11 positions agree with TRBD2. Germline CDR1 SGHDT, CDR2 YYEEEE. J gave up 6 bases and V 0 bases, and 2 bases lay outside the gene matches. This CDR3 spans 14 amino acids. This CDR3 reads CASSLGLAGGEQYF. The CDR3 region has the DNA TGTGCCAGCAGCTTGGGGCTAGCGGGAGGCGAGCAGTACTTC.

This clone has just a few counts. The chain employs TRBV27 and TRBJ1-2, with 8 bases that match TRBD1. Per the germline V gene, CDR1 is MNHEY and CDR2 is SMNVEV (reference sequence). The CDR3 spans 16 residues. J lost 4 bases, V lost 2 bases, and 9 bases had no gene match. CDR3 residues: CASSLDAGGRVYGYTF. Here the CDR3 DNA reads TGTGCCAGCAGTTTAGACGCAGGGGGCAGGGTCTATGGCTACACCTTC.

This chain uses TRBV10-3 with TRBJ2-7; TRBD1 aligns across 10 bases. The germline V gene has CDR1 ENHRY and CDR2 SYGVKD. This CDR3 is built from 13 residues. After removal of 11 bases from V and 5 bases from J, the junction contained 9 bases not matched to a gene. CDR3 protein: CAGKGQGNDEQYF. The CDR3 nucleotides are TGTGCCGGGAAGGGACAGGGGAATGACGAGCAGTACTTC.

As for this clone: The junction does not match germline at one end; this may be a read error. The chain employs TRBV30 and TRBJ2-6; maybe TRBD1 (5 bases). In germline, CDR1 is GTSNPN, CDR2 SVGIG (reference sequence). CDR3 length equals 13 residues. The CDR3 loop reads CAWSGVGANGLTF. As DNA, the CDR3 is TGTGCCTGGAGTGGGGTTGGGGCCAACGGCCTGACTTTC.

A word on this clone: The junction departs from germline at one end; a sequencing error may be responsible. The rearrangement uses TRBV7-7 and TRBJ2-1; 9 nucleotides align to TRBD2. CDR3 size: 14 residues. Germline CDR1 reads SSHAT; CDR2 reads FNYEAQ (reference sequence). CDR3 loop: CASSLGGRDGEQFF. CDR3 nucleotide sequence: TGTGCTAGCAGCTTAGGCGGGAGGGACGGTGAGCAGTTCTTC.